The 23 T cell receptor beta chains in this list originate from one sample, sequenced in a study of blood T cell repertoires in COVID-19. TCRdb's copy holds only in-frame clones and misses some; the assay was immunoSEQ multiplex PCR. In the table there are roughly 140,000 clones, around nine tenths of which are singletons. Sequencing used peripheral blood. The source of these receptors is a man aged 50 to 59 with active or convalescent COVID-19.

The CDR3 protein is CASGHNEKLFF. The CDR3 DNA reads TGTGCCAGCGGACATAATGAAAAACTGTTTTTT. The chain combines TRBV3-1 (or the pseudogene TRBV3-2) with TRBJ1-4, with a tentative D call TRBD1 (5 bases). This CDR3 is 11 amino acids long. Trimming removed 8 bases from V and 4 bases from J, with 5 bases in between. Germline V CDR1 and CDR2: LGHDT, YNNKEL (reference sequence).

This clone showed up just once. The chain couples TRBV20-1 to TRBJ2-3, with 11 bases matching TRBD2. The CDR3 has 14 amino acids. V was clipped by 3 bases and J by 4 bases; unmatched bases: 3. Per germline, CDR1 DFQATT and CDR2 SNEGSKA (reference sequence). The CDR3: CSASLAGGADTQYF. The DNA of the CDR3 is TGCAGTGCTAGTCTAGCGGGAGGAGCAGATACGCAGTATTTT.

The genes are TRBV20-1 and TRBJ2-7, with 11 positions matching TRBD2. Trimming took 3 bases from V and 2 from J; bases not matched to a gene: 6. The CDR3 has 15 residues. Germline CDR1 is DFQATT and CDR2 is SNEGSKA (reference sequence). Here the CDR3 reads CSASPIAGGPYEQYF. The CDR3 region has the DNA TGCAGTGCTAGTCCAATAGCGGGAGGGCCCTACGAGCAGTACTTC.

The V call is TRBV5-1, the J call TRBJ2-3; 7 bases map to TRBD2. The CDR3 runs 15 residues. V shed 0 bases, J shed 2 bases, and the junction held 3 bases outside the gene matches. CDR1 is SGHRS and CDR2 is YFSETQ in the germline V gene. The CDR3 loop reads CASSLGSGYTDTQYF. The CDR3 DNA reads TGCGCCAGCAGCTTGGGTAGCGGGTACACAGATACGCAGTATTTT.

The chain combines TRBV5-1 with TRBJ2-1, with 14 bases that match TRBD2. The germline gives CDR1 SGHRS, CDR2 YFSETQ. The trim removed 4 bases at V and 5 bases at J, leaving 8 bases unmatched. The CDR3 consists of 17 residues. CDR3 region: CASSPRGLAGANNEQFF. The CDR3 DNA reads TGCGCCAGCAGCCCGCGGGGACTAGCGGGAGCTAACAATGAGCAGTTCTTC. Supplemented by reference TRBV5-1 and TRBJ2-1, the full variable domain reads KAGVTQTPRYLIKTRGQQVTLSCSPISGHRSVSWYQQTPGQGLQFLFEYFSETQRNKGNFPGRFSGRQFSNSRSEMNVSTLELGDSALYLCASSPRGLAGANNEQFFGPGTRLTVL.

The rearrangement uses TRBV28 and TRBJ2-3, with 11 positions matching TRBD2. Germline V gene sequence: CDR1 MDHEN, CDR2 SYDVKM. Trimming took 6 bases from V and 3 from J; bases not matched to a gene: 8. The CDR3 totals 16 residues. In DNA form, the CDR3 reads TGTGCCAGCAGCCCCACTAGCGGGAGCCCTACAGATACGCAGTATTTT. It yields the protein CASSPTSGSPTDTQYF.

This sequence joins TRBV4-1 and TRBJ2-3, with 12 bases aligning to TRBD2. V lost 1 base and J lost 5; bases outside the gene matches: 7. Germline V gene lookup returns CDR1 MGHRA and CDR2 YSYEKL. This CDR3 is 17 amino acids long. For the CDR3, the DNA is TGCGCCAGCAGCCAAGTGAGGGCTAGCGGGAGGGGAGATACGCAGTATTTT. As protein: CASSQVRASGRGDTQYF.

This chain joins TRBV28 and TRBJ1-1; TRBD1 is a possible D gene (5 bases). V gave up 5 bases and J gave up 2 bases, with 9 bases separating them. The germline gives CDR1 MDHEN, CDR2 SYDVKM. CDR3 size: 13 residues. As DNA, the CDR3 is TGTGCCAGCAGTCGTCAGGGTAACACTGAAGCTTTCTTT. This encodes CASSRQGNTEAFF. Full variable domain (missing parts from reference TRBV28 and TRBJ1-1): DVKVTQSSRYLVKRTGEKVFLECVQDMDHENMFWYRQDPGLGLRLIYFSYDVKMKEKGDIPEGYSVSREKKERFSLILESASTNQTSMYLCASSRQGNTEAFFGQGTRLTVV.

The chain recombines TRBV13 with TRBJ2-2, with D uncertain. V dropped 5 bases and J dropped 4 bases, with 5 bases sitting between them. There are 12 residues in the CDR3. The germline CDR1 and CDR2 sequences are PRHDT and FYEKMQ (reference sequence). The CDR3 protein is CASSHFTGELFF. The DNA for the CDR3 is TGTGCCAGCAGCCATTTCACCGGGGAGCTGTTTTTT.

The rearrangement links TRBV19 to TRBJ1-2, with D maybe TRBD1 (5 bases). The CDR3 loop spans 12 amino acids. Trimming shortened V by 6 bases and J by 3 bases, and 8 bases separated the two germline ends. The germline V gene encodes CDR1 LNHDA and CDR2 SQIVND (reference sequence). The CDR3 reads CASRDKDYGYTF. CDR3 DNA sequence: TGTGCCAGTAGGGACAAGGACTATGGCTACACCTTC.

J is TRBJ1-2 and V is TRBV6-1; D not resolved. Trimming cost V 3 bases and J 3 bases, with 20 bases left between them. The CDR3 totals 17 residues. The germline V gene has CDR1 MNHNS and CDR2 SASEGT. The CDR3 sequence is CASSDDPMWSRDYGYTF. DNA of the CDR3: TGTGCCAGCAGTGATGACCCGATGTGGTCGCGGGACTATGGCTACACCTTC.

The rearrangement uses TRBV19 and TRBJ2-7; no clear D gene. Deletions cut 5 bases from V and 1 base from J, with 12 bases between. CDR1 is LNHDA and CDR2 is SQIVND in the germline V gene (reference sequence). The CDR3 runs to 14 residues. DNA for the CDR3: TGTGCCAGTAGTCCCCAACAAGCGTCCTACGAGCAGTACTTC. Its translation: CASSPQQASYEQYF.

This clone was picked up a small number of times. This chain links TRBV7-2 with TRBJ2-3; the match to TRBD1 covers 10 bases. The V segment lost 2 bases and the J segment 0 bases; nucleotides outside the gene matches: 5. From germline, CDR1 is SGHTA and CDR2 FQGNSA. CDR3 length: 17 residues. The CDR3 DNA follows: TGTGCCAGCAGCTTAAAGGGACAGGGGATAAGCACAGATACGCAGTATTTT. Translation gives CASSLKGQGISTDTQYF.

The V and J genes are TRBV28 and TRBJ2-5; 8 nucleotides match TRBD2. Unmatched junction bases numbered 14, after V lost 7 bases and J lost 4 bases. The CDR3 consists of 16 residues. Germline V gene sequence: CDR1 MDHEN, CDR2 SYDVKM. The CDR3 sequence is CASNSLAGGRRETQYF. For the CDR3, the DNA is TGTGCCAGCAACTCCCTGGCTGGCGGGAGGAGAGAGACCCAGTACTTC.

The gene calls are TRBV12-3 or TRBV12-4 and TRBJ2-1, with 8 bases identical to TRBD2. Unmatched junction bases numbered 2, after V lost 8 bases and J lost 2 bases. The CDR3 totals 13 residues. For the CDR3, the DNA is TGTGCCAGCTTTAGCGGGACCTACAATGAGCAGTTCTTC. This translates into CASFSGTYNEQFF.

This chain connects TRBV29-1 to TRBJ2-2, with 7 bases aligning to TRBD2. Per the germline V gene, CDR1 is SQVTM and CDR2 is ANQGSEA. V trimming: 5 bases; J trimming: 4 bases; junction bases outside the gene matches: 7. This CDR3 region has 14 residues. The CDR3 reads CSVRAGAGTGELFF. In DNA, the CDR3 is TGCAGCGTTCGTGCGGGAGCTGGCACCGGGGAGCTGTTTTTT.

The V gene is TRBV19, the J gene TRBJ2-5; D may be TRBD2 (6 bases). Germline assignment: CDR1 LNHDA and CDR2 SQIVND (reference sequence). V was clipped by 3 bases and J by 0 bases, with 14 bases between them. The CDR3 has 16 residues. The CDR3 coding sequence is TGTGCCAGTAGTATTTTTATGGGCGGGGACCAAGAGACCCAGTACTTC. It is translated as CASSIFMGGDQETQYF.

V is TRBV6-5 and J is TRBJ1-1, with 10 bases aligning to TRBD1. Germline V gene lookup returns CDR1 MNHEY and CDR2 SVGAGI. The CDR3 covers 15 residues. The ends lost 6 bases at V and 5 bases at J; junction bases unmatched: 9. The CDR3 nucleotides read TGTGCCAGCAGGCGCCTCGGGACAGGGGTGACTGAAGCTTTCTTT. This sequence encodes CASRRLGTGVTEAFF.

This clone occurred a few times. The chain uses TRBV11-2 and TRBJ1-1, with D maybe TRBD1 (6 bases). The V and J ends lost 5 bases and 4 bases respectively, with 14 bases between them. Germline-derived CDR1 and CDR2 are SGHAT and FQNNGV. The CDR3 totals 14 residues. The CDR3 DNA is TGTGCCAGCAGCCACTACACAGGGCTCACTGAAGCTTTCTTT. Residues: CASSHYTGLTEAFF.

The chain employs TRBV9 and TRBJ2-2, with 9 nucleotides matching TRBD1. Losses at the gene ends were 4 bases for V and 2 bases for J; bases not matched to a gene: 9. Germline V lookup: CDR1 SGDLS, CDR2 YYNGEE. The CDR3 sequence is 17 residues long. CDR3 nucleotide sequence: TGTGCCAGCAGCTTACCCGGGACAGGGCCCAACACCGGGGAGCTGTTTTTT. It translates to CASSLPGTGPNTGELFF.

This chain connects TRBV11-1 to TRBJ1-1, with TRBD1 matching over 12 bases. Per the germline V gene, CDR1 is SGHAT and CDR2 is FQDESV (reference sequence). This CDR3 comprises 14 residues. Trimming took 1 base from V and 9 from J; bases not matched to a gene: 3. Here the CDR3 reads CASSLGRDRGQAFF. CDR3 nucleotides: TGTGCCAGCAGCTTAGGACGGGACAGGGGGCAAGCTTTCTTT.

The V call is TRBV27, the J call TRBJ1-2; D gene ambiguous. CDR3 size: 14 residues. Looked up from germline, CDR1 is MNHEY and CDR2 is SMNVEV (reference sequence). Trimming left V 6 bases short and J 0 bases short, with 11 bases between. For the CDR3, the DNA is TGTGCCAGCAGGGGAGACGGGCCTAACTATGGCTACACCTTC. The encoded protein is CASRGDGPNYGYTF.

This chain uses TRBV6-6 with TRBJ2-2, with 7 bases fitting TRBD2. Losses at the gene ends were 5 bases for V and 1 base for J; bases not matched to a gene: 7. The CDR3 extends over 16 amino acids. Per germline, CDR1 MNHNY and CDR2 SVGAGI (reference sequence). This CDR3 reads CASSQPSGGNTGELFF. CDR3 nucleotide sequence: TGTGCCAGCAGTCAACCTAGCGGAGGGAACACCGGGGAGCTGTTTTTT.